Below are 25 T cell receptor beta chains sequenced from a single sample in a study of T cell repertoires in cytomegalovirus infection. These receptors have no known antigen. In TCRdb, the reads were re-called with MiXCR into one record per CDR3 protein. In the table there are 90,000 to 130,000 distinct CDR3 sequences, 9.5% to 13% of which are singletons. Sequencing used PBMCs, sequenced either directly or after in vitro stimulation (not recorded which). The receptors here all came from a human donor in good health (CMV status not recorded). Some clones in this sample may be carry-over from other donors' samples.

This chain links TRBV2 with TRBJ2-7; possible D gene TRBD1, 5 bases. The CDR3 is 19 amino acids. Germline CDR1 and CDR2: SNHLY and FYNNEI. The V end lost 6 bases, the J end lost 2 bases, and 29 bases lay between the germline ends. The DNA of the CDR3 is TGTGCCAGCAGCGAGCAGGGAAATTGGCCCGATTTTAGAACCTACGAGCAGTACTTC. This translates into CASSEQGNWPDFRTYEQYF.

Many counts were recorded for this clonotype. This chain joins TRBV7-2 and TRBJ2-3; D is unclear. V shed 5 bases and J shed 5 bases, with 11 bases lying between them. This CDR3 has 13 amino acids. The germline V gene has CDR1 SGHTA and CDR2 FQGNSA. The chain's CDR3 is CASSRGTGDTQYF. Written as DNA, the CDR3 is TGTGCCAGCAGCCGTGGTACTGGAGATACGCAGTATTTT.

J is TRBJ2-7 and V is TRBV18, with no clear D. Trimming removed 0 bases from V and 4 bases from J, with 7 bases in between. Germline CDR1 KGHSH, CDR2 LQKENI. This CDR3 has 13 amino acids. The CDR3 loop is CASSPPDGYEQYF. The CDR3 DNA is TGTGCCAGCTCACCACCGGACGGGTACGAGCAGTACTTC.

This clonotype showed up many times. The chain couples TRBV7-9 to TRBJ1-5, with TRBD1 as a possible D gene (5 bases). This CDR3 has 14 residues. V lost 5 bases and J 6 bases, leaving 14 bases between the germline ends. Germline V gene data show CDR1 as SEHNR and CDR2 as FQNEAQ (reference sequence). CDR3 region: CASSRAGLAQPQHF. The CDR3 nucleotides are TGTGCCAGCAGCCGCGCAGGGTTAGCTCAGCCCCAGCATTTT.

Many counts were recorded for this clonotype. The chain joins TRBV5-5 to TRBJ1-3; D is unresolved. Trimming removed 0 bases at V and 2 bases at J, with 6 bases between. The germline gives CDR1 SGHKS, CDR2 YYEKEE (reference sequence). CDR3 size: 14 residues. The CDR3 DNA is TGTGCCAGCAGCTTGGAAGGGCCTGGAAACACCATATATTTT. Encoded protein: CASSLEGPGNTIYF. Full variable domain (rest looked up from reference TRBV5-5 and TRBJ1-3): DAGVTQSPTHLIKTRGQQVTLRCSPISGHKSVSWYQQVLGQGPQFIFQYYEKEERGRGNFPDRFSARQFPNYSSELNVNALLLGDSALYLCASSLEGPGNTIYFGEGSWLTVV.

The V and J genes are TRBV7-2 and TRBJ2-7; 7 nucleotides line up with TRBD2. V was pared by 5 bases and J by 4 bases, with 11 bases of the junction left unmatched. CDR3 length: 15 amino acids. Germline loops: CDR1 SGHTA, CDR2 FQGNSA. The CDR3 reads CASSPIGGMAYEQYF. The CDR3 nucleotides are TGTGCCAGCAGCCCTATCGGGGGGATGGCGTACGAGCAGTACTTC.

This clonotype was seen many times. This chain uses TRBV7-2 with TRBJ2-7, with no clear D. CDR1 and CDR2 (germline): SGHTA, FQGNSA. V was trimmed by 2 bases and J by 2 bases, leaving 16 bases between them. CDR3 length equals 16 residues. CDR3 protein: CASSLSPFGRTYEQYV. As DNA, the CDR3 is TGTGCCAGCAGCTTAAGTCCTTTTGGCAGAACCTACGAGCAGTACGTC.

The chain uses TRBV6-1 and TRBJ2-7; no definite D call. This CDR3 region has 12 residues. CDR1 is MNHNS, CDR2 SASEGT, per germline. V lost 10 bases and J 6 bases, leaving 16 bases between the germline ends. As DNA, the CDR3 is TGTGCCACCTCGACTTTTCCTCGCGAGCAGTACGTC. Translation gives CATSTFPREQYV.

This clonotype has more than one count but fewer than ten. J is TRBJ2-7 and V is TRBV20-1; 8 bases map to TRBD1. The V gene's germline CDR1 is DFQATT and CDR2 SNEGSKA (reference sequence). V lost 3 bases and J lost 3; bases outside the gene matches: 7. The CDR3 runs to 14 residues. The CDR3 DNA reads TGCAGTGCTAGTCAAACAGGGGGTGTCTACGAGCAGTACTTC. The encoded protein is CSASQTGGVYEQYF.

This clonotype came up a few times. This rearrangement joins TRBV28 to TRBJ2-7; possibly TRBD1 or TRBD2 for D (5 bases each). CDR3 length: 15 amino acids. Trimming removed 4 bases from V and 2 bases from J, with 15 bases in between. CDR1 and CDR2 from the germline V gene are MDHEN and SYDVKM. As DNA, the CDR3 is TGTGCCAGCAGTTCCCCCCTGGGGGTCACCTACGAGCAGTACTTC. It codes for CASSSPLGVTYEQYF.

The V gene is TRBV2, the J gene TRBJ1-1; no clear D gene. Deletions cut 0 bases from V and 7 bases from J, with 9 bases between. This CDR3 has 13 residues. Germline V gene sequence: CDR1 SNHLY, CDR2 FYNNEI. As DNA, the CDR3 is TGTGCCAGCAGTGAAGCGGGTAGGAGTGAAGCTTTCTTT. Translation: CASSEAGRSEAFF.

This clonotype was observed a few times. CDR3 nucleotide sequence: TGTGCCAGCAGCCAGAGACCGGGACAGGAAGTTAATTCACCCCTCCACTTT. This codes for CASSQRPGQEVNSPLHF. The V gene is TRBV14, the J gene TRBJ1-6; 8 bases line up with TRBD1. J gave up 6 bases and V 3 bases, and 10 bases lay outside the gene matches. CDR1 is SGHDN, CDR2 FVKESK, per germline. There are 17 residues in the CDR3.

This clonotype has a count of ten or more. The V call is TRBV7-2, the J call TRBJ2-7; D remains ambiguous. There are 15 residues in the CDR3. With 2 bases removed from V and 3 bases from J, the gap between germline ends came to 14 bases. CDR1 is SGHTA and CDR2 is FQGNSA in the germline V gene. CDR3 in DNA: TGTGCCAGCAGCTTAAACGCCGGAGAGTTCTACGAGCAGTACTTC. It specifies CASSLNAGEFYEQYF.

This clonotype came up many times. V and J are TRBV11-3 and TRBJ1-4; D unclear. The CDR3 has 16 amino acids. V lost 5 bases and J lost 3, with 16 bases in between. In germline, CDR1 is SGHNT, CDR2 YENEEA. In DNA, the CDR3 is TGTGCCAGCAGCCCCCTGGACGGTGGGGCTAATGAAAAACTGTTTTTT. Translated: CASSPLDGGANEKLFF.

The rearrangement uses TRBV5-6 and TRBJ2-2, with D possibly matching TRBD1 (5 bases). This CDR3 spans 15 amino acids. Germline-derived CDR1 and CDR2 are SGHDT and YYEEEE. The V and J ends lost 10 bases and 1 base respectively, with 17 bases between them. This chain's CDR3 is CASSPRAKNTGELFF. The CDR3 DNA reads TGTGCCTCCAGCCCCAGGGCGAAGAACACCGGGGAGCTGTTTTTT.

This clonotype was counted between two and nine times. This chain links TRBV7-2 with TRBJ2-3; the D gene could be TRBD1 or TRBD2 (5 bases each). Germline V gene lookup returns CDR1 SGHTA and CDR2 FQGNSA. The CDR3 totals 13 residues. Trimming pared 2 bases from V and 7 bases from J, leaving 10 bases between. CDR3 amino acids: CASSLPGPYTQYF. The CDR3 DNA reads TGTGCCAGCAGCTTACCGGGGCCTTATACGCAGTATTTT.

Regarding this clonotype: One end of the junction is discordant with germline, which a read error may explain. The chain uses TRBV4-1 and TRBJ1-2, with 11 bases fitting TRBD1. The germline gives CDR1 MGHRA, CDR2 YSYEKL. This CDR3 has 15 residues. For the CDR3, the DNA is TGTGCCAGCAGCCAGGTGGGGACAGGGGGAGGAGGCTACACCTTC. Residues: CASSQVGTGGGGYTF.

This clonotype appeared a few times. The chain carries TRBV5-1 and TRBJ2-1; D gene uncertain. This CDR3 region has 15 residues. V was pared by 1 base and J by 5 bases, with 13 bases between. Per germline, CDR1 SGHRS and CDR2 YFSETQ. This CDR3 is CASSLTGKTNNEQFF. Here the CDR3 DNA reads TGCGCCAGCAGCTTGACGGGCAAGACCAACAATGAGCAGTTCTTC.

Ten or more counts support this clonotype. V and J are TRBV7-3 and TRBJ1-2; the D gene is possibly TRBD1 (5 bases). This CDR3 comprises 15 residues. Germline CDR1 is SGHTA and CDR2 is FQGTGA. V was cut by 5 bases and J by 5 bases, with 18 bases left in between. The CDR3 here is CASSPDRQMAYGYTF. The CDR3 DNA reads TGTGCCAGCAGCCCCGACAGACAAATGGCTTATGGCTACACCTTC. The full variable domain, completed using reference TRBV7-3 and TRBJ1-2, is GAGVSQTPSNKVTEKGKYVELRCDPISGHTALYWYRQSLGQGPEFLIYFQGTGAADDSGLPNDRFFAVRPEGSVSTLKIQRTERGDSAVYLCASSPDRQMAYGYTFGSGTRLTVV.

This clonotype was counted ten times or more. The CDR3 loop is CASSLFTRNQPQHF. The CDR3 DNA follows: TGTGCCAGCAGCTTATTTACCCGCAATCAGCCCCAGCATTTT. The rearrangement links TRBV7-2 to TRBJ1-5, with D hard to call. Per the germline V gene, CDR1 is SGHTA and CDR2 is FQGNSA. The CDR3 has 14 amino acids. V shed 2 bases and J shed 2 bases, with 7 bases lying between them.

A word on this clonotype: A much larger clone lies a single base off, so this may be a read error. V is TRBV2 and J is TRBJ2-1; D gene ambiguous. CDR3 length: 13 residues. CDR1 is SNHLY, CDR2 FYNNEI, per germline. V dropped 4 bases and J dropped 4 bases, with 8 bases sitting between them. CDR3 sequence reads: CASSVRNYNEQFF. Written as DNA, the CDR3 is TGTGCCAGCAGTGTCAGGAATTACAATGAGCAGTTCTTC.

This clonotype has a count of ten or more. J is TRBJ2-1 and V is TRBV6-2 or TRBV6-3; 7 nucleotides line up with TRBD2. Germline values: CDR1 MNHEY, CDR2 SVGEGT. CDR3 length: 15 amino acids. The ends lost 5 bases at V and 8 bases at J; junction bases unmatched: 12. The CDR3 DNA follows: TGTGCCAGCAGTCCCAAGGCGGGAGATGGCGATGAGCAGTTCTTC. Translated, it gives CASSPKAGDGDEQFF.

The chain recombines TRBV19 with TRBJ2-1; 8 bases fit TRBD2. The ends lost 2 bases at V and 8 bases at J; junction bases unmatched: 11. Germline lookup yields CDR1 LNHDA and CDR2 SQIVND (reference sequence). There are 16 residues in the CDR3. The CDR3 nucleotides read TGTGCCAGTAGTATACGGGAGGGCCCGATTTTGGATGAGCAGTTCTTC. This sequence encodes CASSIREGPILDEQFF. The variable domain in full, with the rest retrieved from reference TRBV19 and TRBJ2-1, is DGGITQSPKYLFRKEGQNVTLSCEQNLNHDAMYWYRQDPGQGLRLIYYSQIVNDFQKGDIAEGYSVSREKKESFPLTVTSAQKNPTAFYLCASSIREGPILDEQFFGPGTRLTVL.

This clonotype was observed many times. This chain connects TRBV28 to TRBJ2-3, with 7 bases fitting TRBD2. This CDR3 is 14 amino acids long. With 4 bases clipped from V and 7 bases from J, the junction kept 8 bases outside the gene matches. Germline CDR1 and CDR2: MDHEN and SYDVKM. CDR3 residues: CASSSTPAGNTQYF. The CDR3 DNA reads TGTGCCAGCAGTTCCACTCCAGCGGGGAATACGCAGTATTTT. Filled out from reference TRBV28 and TRBJ2-3, the complete variable domain reads DVKVTQSSRYLVKRTGEKVFLECVQDMDHENMFWYRQDPGLGLRLIYFSYDVKMKEKGDIPEGYSVSREKKERFSLILESASTNQTSMYLCASSSTPAGNTQYFGPGTRLTVL.

There are a few counts of this clonotype. The genes are TRBV11-3 and TRBJ1-1; TRBD1 matches 9 bases. Germline assignment: CDR1 SGHNT and CDR2 YENEEA. The junction had 8 bases not matched to a gene; V was cut back by 5 bases and J by 1 base. The CDR3 extends over 16 amino acids. Written as DNA, the CDR3 is TGTGCCAGCAGCCCCGGGACAGGGAAAACGAACACTGAAGCTTTCTTT. Protein: CASSPGTGKTNTEAFF.